One and the same sample provided the 27 T cell receptor beta chains below, sequenced in a study of shared clonotypes between healthy human individuals. This table comes from immunoSEQ multiplex PCR, and its TCRdb copy is limited to in-frame clones, with some not included. This table has millions of clones, 90% to 95% appearing once. The naive CD8 fraction comprised CD45RO-negative cells positively selected for CCR7 and excluded terminally differentiated effector memory CD45RA+ cells. The sequencing input was naive CD8+ T cells from PBMCs. Receptors originate from a man between 18 and 29 years old in good health. Some clones in this sample may be carry-over from other donors' samples.

The chain joins TRBV5-1 to TRBJ1-4, with D possibly being TRBD1 (5 bases). The CDR3 totals 15 residues. Trimming shortened V by 0 bases and J by 5 bases, and 11 bases separated the two germline ends. The V gene's germline CDR1 is SGHRS and CDR2 YFSETQ. This CDR3 is CASSLDPTVNEKLFF. The CDR3 nucleotides read TGCGCCAGCAGCTTGGACCCGACAGTAAATGAAAAACTGTTTTTT.

The V gene is TRBV5-1, the J gene TRBJ2-5; a weak D match, TRBD2 (6 bases). Trimming removed 5 bases from V and 5 bases from J, with 13 bases in between. The CDR3 covers 13 residues. CDR1 is SGHRS and CDR2 is YFSETQ in the germline V gene. The CDR3 sequence: CASRPDSGETQYF. CDR3 coding DNA: TGCGCCAGCAGACCCGACAGCGGGGAGACCCAGTACTTC.

DNA for the CDR3: TGTGCCAGCAGCCCTTGGATGGAGGGGGCCTTGGAGACCCAGTACTTC. Protein product: CASSPWMEGALETQYF. V and J are TRBV7-7 and TRBJ2-5; TRBD1 might be the D (7 bases). CDR1 and CDR2 from the germline V gene are SSHAT and FNYEAQ (reference sequence). The CDR3 runs 16 residues. V was cut by 5 bases and J by 5 bases, with 21 bases left in between.

This rearrangement joins TRBV5-5 to TRBJ2-5; D unresolved. The CDR3 consists of 13 residues. Trimming removed 2 bases from V and 5 bases from J, with 10 bases in between. The germline V gene encodes CDR1 SGHKS and CDR2 YYEKEE (reference sequence). Here the CDR3 DNA reads TGTGCCAGCAGCTTAGACCCGGTGGAGACCCAGTACTTC. This translates into CASSLDPVETQYF.

The V call is TRBV7-9, the J call TRBJ1-2; D may be TRBD1 (6 bases). Trimming cost V 2 bases and J 12 bases, with 13 bases left between them. Germline CDR1 SEHNR, CDR2 FQNEAQ (reference sequence). The CDR3 loop spans 12 amino acids. In nucleotides, the CDR3 is TGTGCCAGCAGCTTAATGGGGGCAGGGCACACCTTC. Protein product: CASSLMGAGHTF.

This clone occurred once. This chain links TRBV28 with TRBJ1-1; D perhaps matches TRBD1 (5 bases). CDR3 length equals 22 residues. V gave up 2 bases and J gave up 6 bases, with 37 bases separating them. Germline CDR1 reads MDHEN; CDR2 reads SYDVKM. The CDR3: CASSLAPPHLTGRVLIGAEAFF. The CDR3 region has the DNA TGTGCCAGCAGTTTAGCGCCCCCCCATCTGACGGGCAGGGTATTGATTGGCGCTGAAGCTTTCTTT.

The rearrangement links TRBV28 to TRBJ2-1; 7 nucleotides line up with TRBD1. The CDR3 runs to 18 residues. Germline CDR1 and CDR2: MDHEN and SYDVKM. J lost 5 bases, V lost 5 bases, and 18 bases had no gene match. CDR3 sequence reads: CASSLNVLMGQLHNEQFF. The CDR3 DNA reads as TGTGCCAGCAGTCTGAACGTTTTAATGGGACAGCTACACAATGAGCAGTTCTTC.

The chain uses TRBV19 and TRBJ2-1; D may be TRBD2 (6 bases). The CDR3 is made up of 14 amino acids. Trimming stripped 2 bases from V and 7 bases from J, with 12 bases between. CDR1 is LNHDA, CDR2 SQIVND, per germline (reference sequence). CDR3 sequence (DNA): TGTGCCAGTAGTATACCGGGACTCCATAATGAGCAGTTCTTC. Translating gives CASSIPGLHNEQFF.

With respect to this clone: Other nucleotide sequences from this sample produce the same CDR3. V gene TRBV4-1 combines with J gene TRBJ2-7; D remains ambiguous. This CDR3 contains 12 residues. Germline lookup yields CDR1 MGHRA and CDR2 YSYEKL. Deletions cut 0 bases from V and 5 bases from J, with 5 bases between. The CDR3, as DNA: TGCGCCAGCAGCCAAGATAGGGACGAGCAGTACTTC. Amino acid sequence: CASSQDRDEQYF.

This clone showed up just once. The J gene is TRBJ2-7, the V gene TRBV18, with a possible D match to TRBD2 (6 bases). V lost 1 base, J lost 3 bases, and 7 bases lay in between. CDR1 and CDR2 (germline): KGHSH, LQKENI. This CDR3 comprises 13 residues. The CDR3 DNA is TGTGCCAGCTCACCACGGCGGGACTACGAGCAGTACTTC. Protein product: CASSPRRDYEQYF. Together with reference TRBV18 and TRBJ2-7, the CDR3 gives the full variable domain: NAGVMQNPRHLVRRRGQEARLRCSPMKGHSHVYWYRQLPEEGLKFMVYLQKENIIDESGMPKERFSAEFPKEGPSILRIQQVVRGDSAAYFCASSPRRDYEQYFGPGTRLTVT.

V and J are TRBV29-1 and TRBJ2-5; D is ambiguous. V was shortened by 4 bases and J by 1 base, with 13 bases between the two germline ends. The length of the CDR3 is 14 residues. The germline gives CDR1 SQVTM, CDR2 ANQGSEA. CDR3 in amino acids: CSVAAETFQETQYF. In nucleotides, the CDR3 is TGCAGCGTTGCTGCGGAAACCTTCCAAGAGACCCAGTACTTC.

In DNA form, the CDR3 reads TGTGCCAGCACACTAGCGGGAGGGCCGGGGGAGCAGTACTTC. This gives the protein CASTLAGGPGEQYF. This chain uses TRBV28 with TRBJ2-7; TRBD2 aligns across 13 bases. Trimming cost V 7 bases and J 7 bases; bases outside gene matches: 7. The V gene's germline CDR1 is MDHEN and CDR2 SYDVKM. The CDR3 has 14 residues.

This rearrangement joins TRBV4-3 to TRBJ2-7; 8 bases map to TRBD1. CDR1 and CDR2 from the germline V gene are LGHNA and YSLEER. The CDR3 is made up of 16 amino acids. With 0 bases clipped from V and 4 bases from J, the junction kept 8 bases outside the gene matches. This chain's CDR3 is CASSQDLPGGMYEQYF. CDR3 DNA sequence: TGCGCCAGCAGCCAAGATCTACCAGGGGGCATGTACGAGCAGTACTTC.

The V and J genes are TRBV5-1 and TRBJ1-1; 7 nucleotides line up with TRBD1. The CDR3 contains 15 residues. Trimming cost V 4 bases and J 8 bases; bases outside gene matches: 14. Germline lookup yields CDR1 SGHRS and CDR2 YFSETQ. The CDR3 coding sequence is TGCGCCAGCAGCACCACAGGGGCGGGTTTTGTAGAAGCTTTCTTT. As protein: CASSTTGAGFVEAFF.

The chain links TRBV9 to TRBJ1-2; 7 nucleotides match TRBD1. The CDR3 loop spans 15 amino acids. The germline V gene has CDR1 SGDLS and CDR2 YYNGEE. J was trimmed by 4 bases and V by 3 bases; bases with no gene match: 9. CDR3 sequence (DNA): TGTGCCAGCAGCGGCACCACAGGGGCAGGCTATGGCTACACCTTC. Encoded protein: CASSGTTGAGYGYTF.

Worth noting for this clone: This sample includes further DNA sequences coding for the same CDR3. This chain uses TRBV27 with TRBJ2-7; the D is unclear. CDR3 length: 13 residues. Germline CDR1 MNHEY, CDR2 SMNVEV (reference sequence). Deletions cut 5 bases from V and 4 bases from J, with 12 bases between. The DNA for the CDR3 is TGTGCCAGCAGTCTCGCGGTAAGATACGAGCAGTACTTC. Protein product: CASSLAVRYEQYF.

The chain is built from TRBV5-1 and TRBJ2-1; 9 positions agree with TRBD2. V was pared by 2 bases and J by 10 bases, with 4 bases of the junction left unmatched. CDR1 is SGHRS and CDR2 is YFSETQ in the germline V gene. The CDR3 covers 13 residues. This CDR3 reads CASSFSGRREQFF. The CDR3 DNA is TGCGCCAGCAGCTTTAGCGGGAGACGGGAGCAGTTCTTC.

This chain links TRBV9 with TRBJ2-3, with TRBD2 matching 11 bases. V was pared by 3 bases and J by 6 bases, with 6 bases of the junction left unmatched. Looked up from germline, CDR1 is SGDLS and CDR2 is YYNGEE. The CDR3 consists of 15 residues. CDR3 sequence (DNA): TGTGCCAGCAGCGGGGCACTAGCGGGAGACGATACGCAGTATTTT. Translation: CASSGALAGDDTQYF. The complete variable domain, with remaining parts taken from reference TRBV9 and TRBJ2-3, reads DSGVTQTPKHLITATGQRVTLRCSPRSGDLSVYWYQQSLDQGLQFLIQYYNGEERAKGNILERFSAQQFPDLHSELNLSSLELGDSALYFCASSGALAGDDTQYFGPGTRLTVL.

This chain uses TRBV29-1 with TRBJ2-3, with 9 bases fitting TRBD1. The germline V gene encodes CDR1 SQVTM and CDR2 ANQGSEA. The V gene end was trimmed by 7 bases and the J gene end by 3 bases; junction bases not matched to a gene: 8. The CDR3 loop spans 14 amino acids. This CDR3 is CSGGTGWNTDTQYF. The CDR3 bases are TGCAGCGGCGGGACAGGGTGGAATACAGATACGCAGTATTTT.

The chain recombines TRBV5-5 with TRBJ1-1, with D possibly TRBD1 on 5 matching bases. The germline V gene has CDR1 SGHKS and CDR2 YYEKEE (reference sequence). The CDR3 contains 14 residues. V was shortened by 4 bases and J by 3 bases, with 13 bases between the two germline ends. CDR3 region: CASSPGRSDTEAFF. DNA for the CDR3: TGTGCCAGCAGCCCAGGGAGATCGGACACTGAAGCTTTCTTT.

Of note for this clone: Within the sample, other DNA sequences also encode this same CDR3. The chain employs TRBV6-5 and TRBJ2-1; 8 nucleotides align to TRBD2. The CDR3 length is 15 residues. V lost 6 bases to trimming and J lost 4 bases; unmatched junction nucleotides: 8. From germline, CDR1 is MNHEY and CDR2 SVGAGI. CDR3 amino acids: CASSPLAGGYNEQFF. Written as DNA, the CDR3 is TGTGCCAGCAGCCCCCTAGCGGGCGGGTACAATGAGCAGTTCTTC.

For the CDR3, the DNA is TGTGCCACCCTAACAAGCGAATACTATGGCTACACCTTC. Translating it yields CATLTSEYYGYTF. This chain joins TRBV19 and TRBJ1-2; D call uncertain. CDR1 and CDR2 (germline): LNHDA, SQIVND (reference sequence). CDR3 length: 13 residues. Trimming took 10 bases from V and 3 from J, leaving 15 bases between them.

The chain recombines TRBV7-9 with TRBJ2-1; TRBD1 might be the D (6 bases). CDR3 length: 16 amino acids. V lost 5 bases and J lost 0, with 14 bases in between. Per the germline V gene, CDR1 is SEHNR and CDR2 is FQNEAQ (reference sequence). The CDR3 is CASSPRQDSSYNEQFF. CDR3 DNA sequence: TGTGCCAGCAGCCCAAGACAGGATAGCTCCTACAATGAGCAGTTCTTC. The complete variable domain, with remaining parts taken from reference TRBV7-9 and TRBJ2-1, reads DTGVSQNPRHKITKRGQNVTFRCDPISEHNRLYWYRQTLGQGPEFLTYFQNEAQLEKSRLLSDRFSAERPKGSFSTLEIQRTEQGDSAMYLCASSPRQDSSYNEQFFGPGTRLTVL.

The chain joins TRBV27 to TRBJ2-1; D is perhaps TRBD2 (5 bases). CDR1 MNHEY and CDR2 SMNVEV come from the germline V gene (reference sequence). The CDR3 has 16 amino acids. The V and J ends lost 5 bases and 5 bases respectively, with 19 bases between them. CDR3 sequence reads: CASSPKVFSGNNEQFF. The CDR3 nucleotides are TGTGCCAGCAGTCCCAAAGTATTTTCGGGAAACAATGAGCAGTTCTTC.

The chain uses TRBV4-1 and TRBJ2-2; D is possibly TRBD2 (6 bases). This CDR3 has 15 amino acids. Germline CDR1 and CDR2: MGHRA and YSYEKL. V was cut by 8 bases and J by 1 base, with 14 bases left in between. Here the CDR3 reads CASHGLRGNTGELFF. The CDR3 coding sequence is TGCGCCAGCCATGGACTACGCGGGAACACCGGGGAGCTGTTTTTT.

The chain combines TRBV5-6 with TRBJ2-7; tentatively, D is TRBD1 (6 bases). The ends were cut back, 0 bases at V and 5 bases at J, with 9 bases in the middle. The CDR3 has 13 residues. Per the germline V gene, CDR1 is SGHDT and CDR2 is YYEEEE. The CDR3 nucleotides are TGTGCCAGCAGCTTGGACAGGGTCCACGAGCAGTACTTC. Protein: CASSLDRVHEQYF.

The chain combines TRBV6-5 with TRBJ1-1, with D possibly being TRBD1 (6 bases). Per germline, CDR1 MNHEY and CDR2 SVGAGI. Trimming cost V 2 bases and J 8 bases, with 18 bases left between them. This CDR3 region has 15 residues. CDR3 nucleotide sequence: TGTGCCAGCAGTTACGGGCAGGGGTTCCGTAAAGAAGCTTTCTTT. Its protein is CASSYGQGFRKEAFF.